The subject of this entry is one T cell receptor (beta chain). The target antigen is unknown. The sample is drawn from a study of post-analysis software for immune sequencing data. Study observations and caveats: With TRBV5-6, TRBV5-1 and TRBV20-1 included, five TRBV segments were more frequent in patients than in controls.

cDNA libraries for TCR beta contained unique molecular identifiers. TCRdb called the PCR reads again in MiXCR, with one record for every CDR3 protein. The table has around 440,000 distinct CDR3 sequences, nearly 45% seen once. This CDR3 is 17 amino acids long. V dropped 2 bases and J dropped 11; count of bases not matched to a gene: 16. In germline, CDR1 is KGHDR, CDR2 SFDVKD. The receptor's source is a girl under 18 with multiple sclerosis. The rearrangement uses TRBV24-1 and TRBJ2-1; 8 bases match TRBD2. The sample comprised blood. The CDR3 coding sequence is TGTGCCACCAGTGATTCGGCCGCGGGAGGACTGTCATTTAAGCAGTTCTTC. This gives the protein CATSDSAAGGLSFKQFF.